The 15 T cell receptor beta chains presented below share a single source sample, sequenced in a study of T cells in Graves' hyperthyroidism and ophthalmopathy. Amplification of TCR beta CDR3 regions used RNA as the template. A set of HTBI primers served as the primers for a first-round RT-PCR of the TCR CDR3. Via MiXCR, TCRdb re-called the multiplex PCR reads, giving one row per CDR3 protein. The sample records about 360,000 distinct CDR3 sequences, approximately 13% being singletons. The sample was blood. The receptors here all came from a woman under 30 with Graves' hyperthyroidism.

The rearrangement uses TRBV7-2 and TRBJ2-7; possibly TRBD1 or TRBD2 for D (5 bases each). The ends were cut back, 4 bases at V and 4 bases at J, with 17 bases in the middle. From germline, CDR1 is SGHTA and CDR2 FQGNSA. This CDR3 has 15 residues. In DNA, the CDR3 is TGTGCCAGCAGCTGGACCCGGGACGGGAATTACGAGCAGTACTTC. This codes for CASSWTRDGNYEQYF.

This clonotype appeared a few times. The chain has TRBV7-8 and TRBJ1-6; D possibly corresponds to TRBD1 (6 bases). The CDR3 contains 15 residues. Germline CDR1 SGHVS, CDR2 FQNEAQ. The ends were cut back, 4 bases at V and 9 bases at J, with 16 bases in the middle. The CDR3: CASSSTGTLRSPLHF. CDR3 bases: TGTGCCAGCAGCTCAACAGGGACCCTACGTTCACCCCTCCACTTT.

This clonotype was recorded many times. The genes are TRBV2 and TRBJ1-2; D call uncertain. CDR1 and CDR2 from the germline V gene are SNHLY and FYNNEI. The CDR3 has 12 residues. The V end lost 0 bases, the J end lost 7 bases, and 6 bases lay between the germline ends. As DNA, the CDR3 is TGTGCCAGCAGTGAAGCTGTCGGTGGCTACACCTTC. Its protein product is CASSEAVGGYTF.

This clonotype was found a few times. The chain is built from TRBV6-1 and TRBJ1-2; perhaps TRBD1 as D (6 bases). V gave up 6 bases and J gave up 4 bases, with 12 bases separating them. The CDR3 is 13 amino acids. Germline lookup yields CDR1 MNHNS and CDR2 SASEGT. The CDR3 nucleotides are TGTGCCAGCAGGGGGACATCGATCTATGGCTACACCTTC. It translates to CASRGTSIYGYTF.

In its sample, this clonotype was seen many times. The rearrangement links TRBV28 to TRBJ2-7; D not resolved. This CDR3 has 15 residues. V lost 6 bases to trimming and J lost 2 bases, with 17 bases between them. Germline V gene lookup returns CDR1 MDHEN and CDR2 SYDVKM. CDR3 loop: CASSRREGYPYEQYF. The CDR3 bases are TGTGCCAGCAGCCGCCGAGAAGGCTACCCCTACGAGCAGTACTTC.

Comments on this clonotype: A read error may explain this, as a much larger clone is one base away. The V gene is TRBV7-3, the J gene TRBJ1-1; possibly TRBD1 for D (5 bases). The germline V gene encodes CDR1 SGHTA and CDR2 FQGTGA. This CDR3 comprises 13 residues. CDR3 sequence: CAGSLTGDREAFF. The CDR3 DNA sequence: TGTGCCGGCAGCTTAACGGGGGATCGTGAAGCTTTCTTT.

The gene calls are TRBV6-2 or TRBV6-3 and TRBJ1-5; the match to TRBD1 covers 7 bases. Germline values: CDR1 MNHEY, CDR2 SVGEGT. Unmatched junction bases numbered 13, after V lost 8 bases and J lost 3 bases. This CDR3 spans 16 amino acids. CDR3 residues: CASGQRGLVNNQPQHF. The CDR3 region has the DNA TGTGCCAGCGGTCAAAGGGGGCTAGTCAACAATCAGCCCCAGCATTTT.

V gene TRBV9 combines with J gene TRBJ1-6, with 8 positions matching TRBD1. J was trimmed by 10 bases and V by 4 bases; bases with no gene match: 10. The CDR3 loop spans 15 amino acids. In germline, CDR1 is SGDLS, CDR2 YYNGEE. In DNA, the CDR3 is TGTGCCAGCAGCTCCGAACAGGGGGTGTACTCACCCCTCCACTTT. As protein: CASSSEQGVYSPLHF.

This clonotype showed up many times. V gene TRBV19 combines with J gene TRBJ1-5; tentative D call: TRBD1 (6 bases). Trimming shortened V by 3 bases and J by 3 bases, and 15 bases separated the two germline ends. CDR3 length: 16 residues. CDR1 LNHDA and CDR2 SQIVND come from the germline V gene (reference sequence). In nucleotides, the CDR3 is TGTGCCAGTAGTATGTGGGCCCAGGGGTACAATCAGCCCCAGCATTTT. Amino acid sequence: CASSMWAQGYNQPQHF. Full variable domain (rest looked up from reference TRBV19 and TRBJ1-5): DGGITQSPKYLFRKEGQNVTLSCEQNLNHDAMYWYRQDPGQGLRLIYYSQIVNDFQKGDIAEGYSVSREKKESFPLTVTSAQKNPTAFYLCASSMWAQGYNQPQHFGDGTRLSIL.

This clonotype has at least ten counts. V is TRBV4-2 and J is TRBJ1-1; maybe TRBD1 (5 bases). The CDR3 spans 15 residues. Looked up from germline, CDR1 is LGHNA and CDR2 is YNFKEQ. Trimming stripped 0 bases from V and 1 base from J, with 9 bases between. The CDR3 here is CASSQDGATNTEAFF. The CDR3 DNA reads TGTGCCAGCAGCCAAGATGGGGCCACGAACACTGAAGCTTTCTTT.

In its sample, this clonotype was seen many times. This chain uses TRBV12-3 or TRBV12-4 with TRBJ2-5; D is possibly TRBD1 (6 bases). CDR3 size: 14 residues. Deletions cut 3 bases from V and 1 base from J, with 9 bases between. The CDR3, as DNA: TGTGCCAGCAGTTTCGGGACACTCCAAGAGACCCAGTACTTC. Its translation: CASSFGTLQETQYF.

V usage is TRBV7-2 and J usage is TRBJ1-5; 9 nucleotides agree with TRBD1. Per the germline V gene, CDR1 is SGHTA and CDR2 is FQGNSA. V shed 8 bases, J shed 1 base, and the junction held 12 bases outside the gene matches. This CDR3 has 17 amino acids. CDR3 sequence reads: CASAGDREGGSNQPQHF. The CDR3 DNA reads as TGTGCCAGCGCGGGGGACAGGGAAGGCGGGAGCAATCAGCCCCAGCATTTT.

This clonotype was recorded many times. This sequence joins TRBV3-1 and TRBJ2-3; 7 bases line up with TRBD1. This CDR3 has 14 residues. The V gene end was trimmed by 4 bases and the J gene end by 2 bases; junction bases not matched to a gene: 3. Germline V CDR1 and CDR2: LGHDT, YNNKEL (reference sequence). The CDR3 is CASSPDRVTDTQYF. The CDR3 DNA reads as TGTGCCAGCAGCCCCGACAGGGTCACAGATACGCAGTATTTT.

This clonotype was seen ten or more times. The rearrangement uses TRBV30 and TRBJ1-4; the match to TRBD1 covers 8 bases. V trimming: 2 bases; J trimming: 4 bases; junction bases outside the gene matches: 6. Germline CDR1 GTSNPN, CDR2 SVGIG (reference sequence). The CDR3 is 15 amino acids. The CDR3: CAWSYGQGGNEKLFF. The CDR3 DNA sequence: TGTGCCTGGAGTTACGGACAGGGCGGTAATGAAAAACTGTTTTTT.

This chain links TRBV27 with TRBJ2-1, with TRBD2 matching over 12 bases. CDR3 length: 15 amino acids. V trimming: 8 bases; J trimming: 10 bases; junction bases outside the gene matches: 12. In germline, CDR1 is MNHEY, CDR2 SMNVEV (reference sequence). The CDR3 is CASSRTSGAPVEQFF. The CDR3 DNA sequence: TGTGCCAGCTCTCGGACTAGCGGGGCCCCTGTGGAGCAGTTCTTC.